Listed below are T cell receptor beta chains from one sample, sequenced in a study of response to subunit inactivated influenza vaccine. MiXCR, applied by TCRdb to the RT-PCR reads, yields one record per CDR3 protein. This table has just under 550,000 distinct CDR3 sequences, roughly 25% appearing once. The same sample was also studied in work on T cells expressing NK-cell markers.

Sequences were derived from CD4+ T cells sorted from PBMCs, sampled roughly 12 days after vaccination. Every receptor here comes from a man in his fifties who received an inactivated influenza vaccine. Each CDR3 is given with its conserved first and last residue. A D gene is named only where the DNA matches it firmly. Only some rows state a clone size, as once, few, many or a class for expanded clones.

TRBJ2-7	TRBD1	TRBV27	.	CASSFRQGAYYEQYF	TGTGCCAGCAGTTTTAGACAGGGGGCGTATTACGAGCAGTACTTC
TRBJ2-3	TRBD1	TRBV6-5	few	CASSLLTGADTQYF	TGTGCCAGCAGTTTGCTGACAGGGGCAGATACGCAGTATTTT
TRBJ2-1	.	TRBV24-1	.	CATSDYKQGSEQFF	TGTGCCACCAGTGATTACAAACAGGGAAGTGAGCAGTTCTTC
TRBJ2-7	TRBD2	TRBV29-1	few	CSVQRGGTRNEQYF	TGCAGCGTGCAACGCGGGGGAACTAGGAACGAGCAGTACTTC
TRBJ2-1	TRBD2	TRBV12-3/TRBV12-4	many	CASSLRTSGNNEQFF	TGTGCCAGCAGTTTACGGACTAGCGGAAACAATGAGCAGTTCTTC
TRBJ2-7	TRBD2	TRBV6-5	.	CASSSGSGRHSYEQYF	TGTGCCAGCAGTTCGGGTAGCGGGAGGCACTCCTACGAGCAGTACTTC
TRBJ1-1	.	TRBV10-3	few	CAISENGQIEAFF	TGTGCCATCAGTGAGAATGGACAGATTGAAGCTTTCTTT
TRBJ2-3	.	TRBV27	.	CASSLKLNTDTQYF	TGTGCCAGCAGTTTAAAGTTGAACACAGATACGCAGTATTTT
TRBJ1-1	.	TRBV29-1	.	CSVLGLGTEAFF	TGCAGCGTTTTAGGGTTGGGCACTGAAGCTTTCTTT
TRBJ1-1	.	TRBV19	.	CASAVAMNTEAFF	TGTGCCAGTGCGGTCGCAATGAACACTGAAGCTTTCTTT
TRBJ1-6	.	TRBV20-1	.	CSAPKGTSSYNSPLHF	TGCAGTGCACCGAAAGGGACTAGCTCCTATAATTCACCCCTCCACTTT
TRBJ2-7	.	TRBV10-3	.	CAILRTGSYEQYF	TGTGCCATCCTTCGTACTGGTTCCTACGAGCAGTACTTC
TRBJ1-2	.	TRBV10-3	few	CAIKPGLNYGYTF	TGTGCCATCAAGCCCGGGTTAAACTATGGCTACACCTTC
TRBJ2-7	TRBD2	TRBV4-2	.	CASSQGEAREAAYEQYF	TGTGCCAGCAGCCAAGGGGAGGCGCGGGAGGCGGCTTACGAGCAGTACTTC
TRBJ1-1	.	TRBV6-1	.	CASSPFGGNTEAFF	TGTGCCAGCAGTCCCTTCGGTGGGAACACTGAAGCTTTCTTT
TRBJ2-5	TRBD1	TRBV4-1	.	CASSRIGTAQETQYF	TGCGCCAGCAGCCGTATTGGGACAGCCCAAGAGACCCAGTACTTC
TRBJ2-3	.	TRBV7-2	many	CASSISQGDTQYF	TGTGCCAGCAGCATCTCGCAGGGGGATACGCAGTATTTT
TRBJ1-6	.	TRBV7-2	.	CASRPLNFSPLHF	TGTGCCAGCAGGCCTCTTAATTTTTCACCCCTCCACTTT
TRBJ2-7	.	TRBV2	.	CASNTDGTYEQYF	TGTGCCAGCAATACGGACGGAACCTACGAGCAGTACTTC
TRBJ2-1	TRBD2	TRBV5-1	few	CASSSTPGLANEQFF	TGCGCCAGCAGCTCAACTCCGGGACTAGCGAATGAGCAGTTCTTC
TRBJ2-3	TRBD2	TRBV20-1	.	CSAPRLAGTTDTQYF	TGCAGTGCTCCACGACTAGCGGGAACCACAGATACGCAGTATTTT
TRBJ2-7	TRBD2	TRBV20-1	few	CSATDSGVPPYEQYF	TGCAGTGCTACCGATAGCGGGGTCCCCCCCTACGAGCAGTACTTC
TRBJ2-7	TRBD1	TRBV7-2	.	CASSWGQGVREQYF	TGTGCCAGCAGCTGGGGACAGGGGGTTCGGGAGCAGTACTTC
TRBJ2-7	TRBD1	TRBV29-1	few	CSVERSGTASGEQYF	TGCAGCGTTGAACGATCCGGGACAGCCTCGGGAGAGCAGTACTTC
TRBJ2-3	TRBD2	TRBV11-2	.	CASSFVHGGRSGADTQYF	TGTGCCAGCAGCTTCGTTCACGGCGGGAGGTCAGGGGCAGATACGCAGTATTTT
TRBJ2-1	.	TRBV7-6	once	CASSSRGGVRNEQFF	TGTGCCAGCAGCTCCCGAGGGGGAGTGAGGAATGAGCAGTTCTTC
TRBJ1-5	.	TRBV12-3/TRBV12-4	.	CASSFGANQPQHF	TGTGCCAGCAGTTTCGGGGCAAATCAGCCCCAGCATTTT
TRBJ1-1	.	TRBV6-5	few	CASSYYGSGGHTEAFF	TGTGCCAGCAGTTATTATGGGTCCGGGGGGCACACTGAAGCTTTCTTT
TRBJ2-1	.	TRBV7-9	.	CASSLGRGLASNEQFF	TGTGCCAGCAGCTTAGGGCGGGGACTGGCGTCCAATGAGCAGTTCTTC
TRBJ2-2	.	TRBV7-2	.	CASTRDIANTGELFF	TGTGCCAGCACCCGGGACATTGCTAACACCGGGGAGCTGTTTTTT
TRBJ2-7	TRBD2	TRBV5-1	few	CASSTSLAGEQYF	TGCGCCAGCAGCACCTCGCTAGCGGGCGAGCAGTACTTC
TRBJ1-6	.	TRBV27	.	CASSSKTANNSPLHF	TGTGCCAGCAGTAGTAAGACAGCCAATAATTCACCCCTCCACTTT
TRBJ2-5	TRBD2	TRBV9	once	CASSPTGLAGGETQYF	TGTGCCAGCAGCCCCACGGGACTAGCGGGGGGAGAGACCCAGTACTTC
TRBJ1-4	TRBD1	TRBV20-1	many	CSAPARDRGNEKLFF	TGCAGTGCTCCGGCTCGGGACAGAGGAAATGAAAAACTGTTTTTT
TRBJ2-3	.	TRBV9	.	CASSERQPTLDTQYF	TGTGCCAGCAGCGAGAGACAGCCGACTTTAGATACGCAGTATTTT
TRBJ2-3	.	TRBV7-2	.	CASSRGTTDTQYF	TGTGCCAGCAGCCGGGGCACCACAGATACGCAGTATTTT
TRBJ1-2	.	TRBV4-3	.	CASSQEEGLGYTF	TGCGCCAGCAGCCAAGAGGAGGGCCTGGGCTACACCTTC
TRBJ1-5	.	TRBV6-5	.	CASSYSYPSNQPQHF	TGTGCCAGCAGTTACTCGTATCCGAGTAATCAGCCCCAGCATTTT
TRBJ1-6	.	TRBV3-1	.	CASSQVSAQGNSPLHF	TGTGCCAGCAGCCAAGTGTCAGCCCAGGGAAATTCACCCCTCCACTTT
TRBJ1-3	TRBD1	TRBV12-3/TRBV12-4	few	CASTPGGTPGGTIYF	TGTGCCAGCACCCCGGGGGGCACCCCAGGGGGCACCATATATTTT
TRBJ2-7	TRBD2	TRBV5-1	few	CASSLDFDSGSSYEQYF	TGCGCCAGCAGCTTGGATTTTGATAGCGGGAGCTCCTACGAGCAGTACTTC
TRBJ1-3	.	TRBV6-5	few	CASSYSSRPGNTIYF	TGTGCCAGCAGTTACTCGTCTCGACCTGGAAACACCATATATTTT
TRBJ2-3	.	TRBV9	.	CASSVGIQDTQYF	TGTGCCAGCAGCGTAGGCATCCAAGATACGCAGTATTTT
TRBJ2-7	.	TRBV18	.	CASSPSGTLSYEQYF	TGTGCCAGCTCACCATCAGGCACCCTCTCCTACGAGCAGTACTTC
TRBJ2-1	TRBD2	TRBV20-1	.	CSARDAHRGGRGNEQFF	TGCAGTGCTAGAGATGCCCATCGAGGCGGGAGGGGGAATGAGCAGTTCTTC
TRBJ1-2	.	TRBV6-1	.	CASVGGAGYGYTF	TGTGCCAGCGTGGGGGGCGCGGGGTATGGCTACACCTTC
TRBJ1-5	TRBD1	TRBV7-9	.	CASSPRGQVSSNQPQHF	TGTGCCAGCAGCCCCAGAGGACAGGTTTCTAGCAATCAGCCCCAGCATTTT
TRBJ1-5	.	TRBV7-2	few	CASSLGVLNQPQHF	TGTGCCAGCAGCTTGGGAGTTTTAAATCAGCCCCAGCATTTT
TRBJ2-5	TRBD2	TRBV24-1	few	CATSDLAGGLETQYF	TGTGCCACCAGTGACTTAGCGGGGGGGCTTGAGACCCAGTACTTC
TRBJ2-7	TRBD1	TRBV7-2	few	CASSPGPGQETYEQYF	TGTGCCAGCAGCCCTGGGCCGGGACAGGAGACCTACGAGCAGTACTTC
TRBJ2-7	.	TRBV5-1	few	CASSLVPRAYEQYF	TGCGCCAGCAGCTTGGTTCCCAGGGCCTACGAGCAGTACTTC
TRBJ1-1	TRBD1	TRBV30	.	CASRAQMDRMNTEAFF	TGTGCCTCCCGGGCCCAAATGGACAGGATGAACACTGAAGCTTTCTTT
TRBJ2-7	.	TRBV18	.	CASSPGMGYEQYF	TGTGCCAGCTCACCAGGGATGGGCTACGAGCAGTACTTC